One sample yielded the 11 T cell receptor beta chains listed below, sequenced in a study of blood T cell repertoires in COVID-19 (dated by TCRdb to between 2020 and 2021). Libraries came from the immunoSEQ multiplex PCR assay. The immuneACCESS repertoire file appears here via TCRdb, limited to in-frame rearrangements. These files lack a portion of the clones; in checked studies, under half of the deficit traces to unresolved V genes, and the cause of the others is not known. The sample table holds just under 90,000 clones, of which approximately 75% were seen once. Around an eighth of the sample is held by the ten biggest clonotypes. The sequencing input was peripheral blood. All receptors come from a woman older than 75 with acute or convalescent COVID-19.

Only a few counts were recorded for this clone. The chain employs TRBV30 and TRBJ1-3, with a tentative D call TRBD1 (5 bases). The length of the CDR3 is 15 residues. Germline assignment: CDR1 GTSNPN and CDR2 SVGIG (reference sequence). V lost 0 bases and J lost 2, with 11 bases in between. The CDR3 loop reads CAWSVLSGAGNTIYF. The CDR3 region has the DNA TGTGCCTGGAGTGTACTATCGGGGGCTGGAAACACCATATATTTT.

The rearrangement joins TRBV29-1 to TRBJ1-3; D gene unclear. V lost 7 bases, J lost 0 bases, and 7 bases lay in between. CDR3 length equals 12 residues. Per the germline V gene, CDR1 is SQVTM and CDR2 is ANQGSEA. The CDR3 sequence is CSARGSGNTIYF. The CDR3 DNA reads as TGCAGCGCTCGGGGCTCTGGAAACACCATATATTTT. Filled out from reference TRBV29-1 and TRBJ1-3, the complete variable domain reads SAVISQKPSRDICQRGTSLTIQCQVDSQVTMMFWYRQQPGQSLTLIATANQGSEATYESGFVIDKFPISRPNLTFSTLTVSNMSPEDSSIYLCSARGSGNTIYFGEGSWLTVV.

This chain uses TRBV5-4 with TRBJ2-1; unclear D gene. Germline CDR1 is SGHNT and CDR2 is YYREEE (reference sequence). The CDR3 totals 13 residues. Trimming stripped 2 bases from V and 5 bases from J, with 8 bases between. The CDR3 nucleotides read TGTGCCAGCAGCTTTCCGCGGAACAATGAGCAGTTCTTC. This sequence encodes CASSFPRNNEQFF.

This clone was seen only a few times. The chain carries TRBV7-2 and TRBJ1-2; maybe TRBD1 (5 bases). CDR1 and CDR2 from the germline V gene are SGHTA and FQGNSA. CDR3 length: 14 amino acids. V was trimmed by 1 base and J by 2 bases, leaving 8 bases between them. Here the CDR3 DNA reads TGTGCCAGCAGCTTAGAAGCAGGGAACTATGGCTACACCTTC. Translating it yields CASSLEAGNYGYTF.

The chain is built from TRBV2 and TRBJ1-3; D call uncertain. Trimming shortened V by 6 bases and J by 3 bases, and 12 bases separated the two germline ends. This CDR3 has 14 amino acids. Germline-derived CDR1 and CDR2 are SNHLY and FYNNEI. CDR3 nucleotide sequence: TGTGCCAGCAGCGGATCGACAAGTGGAAACACCATATATTTT. Its translation: CASSGSTSGNTIYF.

This rearrangement joins TRBV28 to TRBJ1-2; D is possibly TRBD1 (6 bases). CDR3 length: 15 amino acids. Germline V CDR1 and CDR2: MDHEN, SYDVKM. V lost 7 bases, J lost 4 bases, and 19 bases lay in between. This CDR3 is CASNKGPAGAYGYTF. As DNA, the CDR3 is TGTGCCAGCAATAAAGGGCCCGCAGGGGCCTATGGCTACACCTTC.

The chain uses TRBV5-1 and TRBJ1-2, with TRBD1 as a possible D gene (6 bases). CDR1 SGHRS and CDR2 YFSETQ come from the germline V gene. The CDR3 is made up of 13 amino acids. V lost 4 bases, J lost 6 bases, and 13 bases lay in between. The CDR3 nucleotides read TGCGCCAGCAGCCCGGGACAAGGCAATGGCTACACCTTC. It encodes CASSPGQGNGYTF. Combining the CDR3 with reference TRBV5-1 and TRBJ1-2 gives the whole variable domain KAGVTQTPRYLIKTRGQQVTLSCSPISGHRSVSWYQQTPGQGLQFLFEYFSETQRNKGNFPGRFSGRQFSNSRSEMNVSTLELGDSALYLCASSPGQGNGYTFGSGTRLTVV.

V is TRBV30 and J is TRBJ1-2, with 9 positions matching TRBD1. Germline V gene sequence: CDR1 GTSNPN, CDR2 SVGIG (reference sequence). Trimming removed 4 bases from V and 4 bases from J; junction bases left unmatched: 4. CDR3 length: 13 residues. The CDR3 coding sequence is TGTGCCTGGAATCGGGACAGGGTCTATGGCTACACCTTC. This gives the protein CAWNRDRVYGYTF.

The V call is TRBV5-8, the J call TRBJ1-6, with no clear D. The CDR3 runs 16 residues. V dropped 0 bases and J dropped 0 bases, with 7 bases sitting between them. Germline V lookup: CDR1 SGHTS, CDR2 YDEGEE. For the CDR3, the DNA is TGTGCCAGCAGCTTGGGCGGAAGCTCCTATAATTCACCCCTCCACTTT. It codes for CASSLGGSSYNSPLHF.

The chain carries TRBV5-6 and TRBJ1-2, with 10 bases fitting TRBD1. Germline CDR1 and CDR2: SGHDT and YYEEEE. The CDR3 totals 13 residues. V lost 3 bases, J lost 8 bases, and 4 bases stayed unmatched. CDR3 amino acids: CASSSDRGLGYTF. As DNA, the CDR3 is TGTGCCAGCAGCTCCGACAGGGGGCTAGGCTACACCTTC.

This clone has just a few counts. This chain uses TRBV7-2 with TRBJ1-2; a weak D match, TRBD1 (6 bases). Germline V gene lookup returns CDR1 SGHTA and CDR2 FQGNSA. This CDR3 is built from 15 residues. Between the trimmed V and J ends, which lost 1 base and 8 bases, there was a span of 17 bases. The CDR3 DNA reads as TGTGCCAGCAGCTTAGACCCACAGGGTGGAAGAGGCTACACCTTC. Translation gives CASSLDPQGGRGYTF.